The T cell receptor (beta chain) under discussion was sequenced for a study of blood T cell repertoires in COVID-19. CDR3 length: 15 residues. Germline V lookup: CDR1 SQVTM, CDR2 ANQGSEA. The J segment lost 8 bases and the V segment lost 4 bases, leaving 13 bases of the junction unmatched. Libraries were prepared by immunoSEQ multiplex PCR; TCRdb keeps only in-frame clonotypes and omits some of them. The data hold 150,000 to 200,000 clones, with roughly four fifths observed a single time. The genes are TRBV29-1 and TRBJ2-1; 8 bases are a match to TRBD2. Sequencing was performed on peripheral blood. This TCR was sampled from a woman in her thirties or forties with COVID-19, enrolled during active disease. The CDR3 DNA sequence: TGCAGCGTTGTGGCGAGCGGGAGAGCAAGATATGAGCAGTTCTTC. Translation gives CSVVASGRARYEQFF.